This T cell receptor beta chain is drawn from a study of cytomegalovirus exposure and HLA in healthy donors. The PCR used 60 Vbeta and 13 Jbeta primers. TCRdb keeps only in-frame clones here, not all; method: immunoSEQ multiplex PCR. The data contain roughly 99,000 clones, roughly 82% of them seen just once; the ten biggest clones take up under 5%. Deletions cut 1 base from V and 3 bases from J, with 14 bases between. CDR3 length: 16 amino acids. Germline CDR1 SGHDN, CDR2 FVKESK. On this clone itself: Its antigen is still unknown.

Findings and limits, study-wide: Prediction of most subjects' HLA-A and HLA-B alleles by TCR beta sequences was reportedly accurate. Being productive about 87% or about 30% of the time was typical of most TCR beta V segments in an earlier analysis. When presence/absence was analysed, sequencing depth was taken to be roughly uniform across donors.

The specimen sequenced was PBMCs. The TCR sequence derives from a male donor in good health and CMV-seronegative. This rearrangement joins TRBV14 to TRBJ2-3; D might be TRBD1 (5 bases). For the CDR3, the DNA is TGTGCCAGCAGCCAAGTAAAACAGAAGGGGACAGATACGCAGTATTTT. Translating it yields CASSQVKQKGTDTQYF.